This entry lists 20 T cell receptor beta chains sequenced from one sample in a study of shared clonotypes between healthy human individuals. Method: immunoSEQ multiplex PCR; TCRdb's copy keeps in-frame clones and lacks some. The repertoire holds 2.3 million or so clones, with 85% to 95% as singletons. Input material: naive CD4+ T cells from PBMCs. Specified subset: CD45RA+ positively selected. These receptor sequences come from a man between 18 and 29 years old in good health. Some clones in this sample may be carry-over from other donors' samples.

About this clone itself: The same CDR3 also results from other DNA sequences found in this sample. The V gene is TRBV5-1, the J gene TRBJ2-7; D is unclear. V dropped 0 bases and J dropped 2 bases, with 6 bases sitting between them. CDR1 is SGHRS and CDR2 is YFSETQ in the germline V gene. This CDR3 comprises 13 residues. DNA of the CDR3: TGCGCCAGCAGCTTGGATTCGGCCTACGAGCAGTACTTC. As protein: CASSLDSAYEQYF.

This sequence joins TRBV9 and TRBJ2-1; D may be TRBD2 (6 bases). From germline, CDR1 is SGDLS and CDR2 YYNGEE. The CDR3 spans 15 residues. Trimming cost V 3 bases and J 2 bases, with 12 bases left between them. DNA of the CDR3: TGTGCCAGCAGCGGGGAGGCCGTGACCTACAATGAGCAGTTCTTC. This codes for CASSGEAVTYNEQFF.

The chain has TRBV2 and TRBJ2-1; TRBD1 aligns across 7 bases. The germline gives CDR1 SNHLY, CDR2 FYNNEI. Trimming took 11 bases from V and 4 from J; bases not matched to a gene: 8. CDR3 length equals 13 residues. The CDR3 spells CAAGTEMYNEQFF. DNA of the CDR3: TGTGCCGCCGGGACAGAAATGTACAATGAGCAGTTCTTC.

V gene TRBV2 combines with J gene TRBJ2-5, with D uncertain. The V and J ends lost 2 bases and 2 bases respectively, with 12 bases between them. The CDR3 is 15 amino acids. Germline CDR1 SNHLY, CDR2 FYNNEI. The CDR3 loop is CASSESWYQQETQYF. The DNA of the CDR3 is TGTGCCAGCAGTGAAAGTTGGTACCAGCAAGAGACCCAGTACTTC.

The chain is built from TRBV6-1 and TRBJ1-1; possible D gene TRBD1, 6 bases. Germline V gives CDR1 MNHNS, CDR2 SASEGT. The germline V and J ends were trimmed by 2 bases and 11 bases, with 15 bases remaining between them. The CDR3 covers 13 residues. The DNA for the CDR3 is TGTGCCAGCAGTGAAAGCGGCAGGGGACGTGCTTTCTTT. It codes for CASSESGRGRAFF.

Note on this clone: Distinct nucleotide sequences in the sample also encode this CDR3. In DNA form, the CDR3 reads TGTGCCAGCAGCGCGCGGGACAGGGGTGGCTACACCTTC. Its translation is CASSARDRGGYTF. This chain links TRBV9 with TRBJ1-2, with TRBD1 matching 10 bases. Germline V lookup: CDR1 SGDLS, CDR2 YYNGEE. The CDR3 spans 13 residues. Trimming cost V 3 bases and J 7 bases; bases outside gene matches: 3.

This chain links TRBV25-1 with TRBJ1-1; D call uncertain. The germline V gene has CDR1 MGHDK and CDR2 SYGVNS. Trimming took 0 bases from V and 0 from J, leaving 2 bases between them. The CDR3 totals 13 residues. This CDR3 reads CASSEYLNTEAFF. CDR3 bases: TGTGCCAGCAGTGAATACCTGAACACTGAAGCTTTCTTT.

The sample holds one count of this clone. The chain carries TRBV2 and TRBJ1-1, with D possibly being TRBD1 (6 bases). Trimming pared 7 bases from V and 7 bases from J, leaving 19 bases between. The CDR3 has 14 residues. Germline CDR1 and CDR2: SNHLY and FYNNEI. CDR3 protein: CASMIDRRADEAFF. CDR3 coding DNA: TGTGCCAGCATGATCGACAGGAGGGCGGATGAAGCTTTCTTT.

This clone turned up a few times. The CDR3 loop reads CASRGDGSTGELFF. Here the CDR3 DNA reads TGTGCCAGCAGAGGGGACGGGAGCACCGGGGAGCTGTTTTTT. This chain connects TRBV6-4 to TRBJ2-2; perhaps TRBD2 as D (6 bases). Germline V gene lookup returns CDR1 MRHNA and CDR2 SNTAGT. Trimming shortened V by 6 bases and J by 4 bases, and 12 bases separated the two germline ends. CDR3 length: 14 residues.

V and J are TRBV5-1 and TRBJ2-7, with D perhaps assigned TRBD1 or TRBD2 (5 bases each). Germline CDR1 reads SGHRS; CDR2 reads YFSETQ. V was cut by 5 bases and J by 0 bases, with 12 bases left in between. The CDR3 is 14 amino acids. CDR3 residues: CASRFGTGSYEQYF. CDR3 DNA: TGCGCCAGCAGATTTGGGACGGGCTCCTACGAGCAGTACTTC.

V usage is TRBV4-1 and J usage is TRBJ1-1, with 8 bases that match TRBD1. This CDR3 has 15 residues. The trim removed 3 bases at V and 1 base at J, leaving 4 bases unmatched. CDR1 is MGHRA and CDR2 is YSYEKL in the germline V gene. For the CDR3, the DNA is TGCGCCAGCAGCCACGCGGACAGGGCGAACACTGAAGCTTTCTTT. It is translated as CASSHADRANTEAFF.

V gene TRBV9 combines with J gene TRBJ1-2; D remains unclear. With 2 bases removed from V and 4 bases from J, the gap between germline ends came to 12 bases. CDR1 is SGDLS and CDR2 is YYNGEE in the germline V gene. The CDR3 length is 14 residues. CDR3 sequence reads: CASSVTSMTYGYTF. CDR3 sequence (DNA): TGTGCCAGCAGCGTTACTAGCATGACCTATGGCTACACCTTC.

The gene calls are TRBV15 and TRBJ1-4, with D possibly matching TRBD1 (6 bases). CDR3 length equals 15 residues. Trimming removed 1 base from V and 7 bases from J, with 13 bases in between. CDR1 LNHNV and CDR2 YYDKDF come from the germline V gene (reference sequence). CDR3 residues: CATSRVSGDTEKLFF. In nucleotides, the CDR3 is TGTGCCACCAGCAGAGTGTCAGGGGATACTGAAAAACTGTTTTTT.

A word on this clone: Other DNA sequences from this sample encode an identical CDR3 as well. The chain couples TRBV5-1 to TRBJ1-4; 8 nucleotides line up with TRBD1. Germline V gives CDR1 SGHRS, CDR2 YFSETQ. The J segment lost 7 bases and the V segment lost 2 bases, leaving 4 bases of the junction unmatched. This CDR3 is 14 amino acids long. The CDR3 protein is CASSFGQGGEKLFF. CDR3 nucleotide sequence: TGCGCCAGCAGCTTCGGACAGGGAGGTGAAAAACTGTTTTTT.

This clone was observed a single time. This sequence joins TRBV7-9 and TRBJ1-2, with a possible D match to TRBD1 (5 bases). This CDR3 is 15 amino acids long. V was cut by 5 bases and J by 4 bases, with 17 bases left in between. Looked up from germline, CDR1 is SEHNR and CDR2 is FQNEAQ (reference sequence). CDR3 nucleotides: TGTGCCAGCAGCCTAGACAGAGCCGGCGGCTATGGCTACACCTTC. As protein: CASSLDRAGGYGYTF.

The chain carries TRBV30 and TRBJ1-2; tentatively, D is TRBD1 (6 bases). The V gene's germline CDR1 is GTSNPN and CDR2 SVGIG (reference sequence). V shed 7 bases and J shed 3 bases, with 21 bases lying between them. The CDR3 loop spans 15 amino acids. Written as DNA, the CDR3 is TGTGCCTACTCGACAGGCCCGTCGCACTACTATGGCTACACCTTC. Protein: CAYSTGPSHYYGYTF.

The chain combines TRBV5-1 with TRBJ1-1, with D possibly TRBD1 on 5 matching bases. Trimming removed 6 bases from V and 3 bases from J, with 15 bases in between. CDR1 SGHRS and CDR2 YFSETQ come from the germline V gene. This CDR3 comprises 14 residues. As DNA, the CDR3 is TGCGCCAGCATCCCCGGAGGGGTTGACACTGAAGCTTTCTTT. The encoded protein is CASIPGGVDTEAFF.

The chain is built from TRBV10-3 and TRBJ2-5; 8 positions match TRBD2. V was clipped by 2 bases and J by 2 bases; unmatched bases: 10. This CDR3 is 17 amino acids long. Looked up from germline, CDR1 is ENHRY and CDR2 is SYGVKD. CDR3 bases: TGTGCCATCAGTGAGCCCCGGGGGGGCCAACTGCAAGAGACCCAGTACTTC. Its protein product is CAISEPRGGQLQETQYF.

Comment on this clone: Distinct nucleotide sequences in the sample also encode this CDR3. The rearrangement uses TRBV9 and TRBJ2-7, with TRBD1 matching 8 bases. V was clipped by 4 bases and J by 2 bases; unmatched bases: 5. CDR1 and CDR2 from the germline V gene are SGDLS and YYNGEE. There are 14 residues in the CDR3. The CDR3 region is CASSPRQGPYEQYF. DNA for the CDR3: TGTGCCAGCAGCCCTCGACAGGGGCCCTACGAGCAGTACTTC.

The rearrangement uses TRBV7-2 and TRBJ2-7; D possibly corresponds to TRBD2 (6 bases). The V end lost 0 bases, the J end lost 3 bases, and 12 bases lay between the germline ends. CDR1 is SGHTA and CDR2 is FQGNSA in the germline V gene. The CDR3 has 15 residues. The CDR3 DNA reads as TGTGCCAGCAGCTTAGCCTGGCAGGGAGGCTACGAGCAGTACTTC. This encodes CASSLAWQGGYEQYF. The full variable domain, completed using reference TRBV7-2 and TRBJ2-7, is GAGVSQSPSNKVTEKGKDVELRCDPISGHTALYWYRQSLGQGLEFLIYFQGNSAPDKSGLPSDRFSAERTGGSVSTLTIQRTQQEDSAVYLCASSLAWQGGYEQYFGPGTRLTVT.